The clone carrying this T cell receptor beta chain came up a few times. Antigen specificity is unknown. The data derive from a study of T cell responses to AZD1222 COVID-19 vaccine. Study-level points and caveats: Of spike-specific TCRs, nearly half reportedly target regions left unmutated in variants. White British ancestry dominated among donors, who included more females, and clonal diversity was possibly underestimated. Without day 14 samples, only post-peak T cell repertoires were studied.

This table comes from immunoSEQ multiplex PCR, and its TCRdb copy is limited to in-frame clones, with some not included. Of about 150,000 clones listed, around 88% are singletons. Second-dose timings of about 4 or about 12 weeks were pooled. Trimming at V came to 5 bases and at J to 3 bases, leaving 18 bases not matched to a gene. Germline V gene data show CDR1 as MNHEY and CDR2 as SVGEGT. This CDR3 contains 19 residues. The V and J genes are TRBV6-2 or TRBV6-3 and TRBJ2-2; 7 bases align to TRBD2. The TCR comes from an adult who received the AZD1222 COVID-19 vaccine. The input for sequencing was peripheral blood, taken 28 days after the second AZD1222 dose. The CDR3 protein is CASSPRRAGRTGHTGELFF. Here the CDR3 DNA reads TGTGCCAGCAGTCCCCGCCGAGCGGGAAGAACCGGTCACACCGGGGAGCTGTTTTTT.